Included here is one T cell receptor beta chain sequence, with context. The antigen is unknown. Relapse after autologous stem cell transplantation occurred in every patient, and brentuximab vedotin exposure varied. The data stem from a study of PD-1 blockade in classical Hodgkin lymphoma. Germline V CDR1 and CDR2: LNHDA, SQIVND (reference sequence). Trimming cost V 2 bases and J 8 bases, with 10 bases left between them. The CDR3 has 13 residues. General study findings and limits: The causes of the repertoire differences, possibly disease activity or prior therapy, remain undefined. Individuals initiating nivolumab under 1 year after ASCT were excluded.

Assay used: immunoSEQ multiplex PCR; TCRdb lists only in-frame clones, some missing. The sample has around 50,000 clones, under 95% seen once. The chain has TRBV19 and TRBJ2-1; D call uncertain. The clonotype was recovered from a human donor with classical Hodgkin lymphoma. This specimen consisted of peripheral blood mononuclear cells (PBMCs), obtained before the second cycle of nivolumab. CDR3 nucleotides: TGTGCCAGTAGTATACCTTCCTGGGATGAGCAGTTCTTC. Its translation: CASSIPSWDEQFF.